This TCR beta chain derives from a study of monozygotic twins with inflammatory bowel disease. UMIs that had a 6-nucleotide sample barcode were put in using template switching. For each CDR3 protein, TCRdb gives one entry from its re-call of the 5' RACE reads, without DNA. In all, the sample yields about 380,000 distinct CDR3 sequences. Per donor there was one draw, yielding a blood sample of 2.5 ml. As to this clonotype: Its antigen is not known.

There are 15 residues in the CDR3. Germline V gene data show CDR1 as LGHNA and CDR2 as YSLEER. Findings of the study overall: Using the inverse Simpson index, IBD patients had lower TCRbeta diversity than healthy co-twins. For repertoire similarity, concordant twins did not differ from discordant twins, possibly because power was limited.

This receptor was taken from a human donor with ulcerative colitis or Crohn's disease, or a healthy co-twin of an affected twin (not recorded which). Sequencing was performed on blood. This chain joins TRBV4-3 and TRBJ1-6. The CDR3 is CASSQEPDTTGPLHF.